The clone carrying this T cell receptor beta chain was recorded only once. Its antigen is unidentified. The data originate from a study of siplizumab effects on memory and regulatory T cells. Study outcomes and limitations: The authors did not confirm suppressive function in proliferating Tregs from siplizumab cultures. A major contribution to the alloresponse seemed to be made by naive T cells, which seemed more diverse than memory cells.

Per germline, CDR1 SGHTA and CDR2 FQGNSA. CDR3 length: 13 residues. V shed 7 bases and J 6 bases; nucleotides not matched to a gene: 8. The protocol was immunoSEQ multiplex PCR, while the TCRdb copy is restricted to in-frame clones and leaves out a portion. The sample yields under 85,000 clones, roughly 88% seen once. The rearrangement joins TRBV7-2 to TRBJ2-7, with 8 nucleotides matching TRBD1. Source material: Tregs sorted from blood. The source of this sequence is a human donor in good health. The CDR3 DNA reads as TGTGCCAGCACCCCCGGACAGGGCCTCGAGCAGTACTTC. It is translated as CASTPGQGLEQYF.